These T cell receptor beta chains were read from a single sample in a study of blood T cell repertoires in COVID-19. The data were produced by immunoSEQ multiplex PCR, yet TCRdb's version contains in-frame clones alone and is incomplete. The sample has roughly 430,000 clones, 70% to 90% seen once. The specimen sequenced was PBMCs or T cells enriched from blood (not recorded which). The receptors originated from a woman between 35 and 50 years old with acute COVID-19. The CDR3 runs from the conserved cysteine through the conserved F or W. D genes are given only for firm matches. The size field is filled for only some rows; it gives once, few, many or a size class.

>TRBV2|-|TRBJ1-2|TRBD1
CASRTRQGGYGYTF
TGTGCCAGCAGGACGAGACAGGGAGGCTATGGCTACACCTTC
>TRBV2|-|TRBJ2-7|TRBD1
CASRTGQGGYEQYF
TGTGCCAGCAGGACGGGACAGGGGGGCTACGAGCAGTACTTC
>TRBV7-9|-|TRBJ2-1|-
CASSSAQGPVSGGEQFF
TGTGCCAGCAGCTCCGCACAGGGTCCCGTATCAGGTGGTGAGCAGTTCTTC
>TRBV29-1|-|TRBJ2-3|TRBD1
CSGRDRGKDTQYF
TGCAGCGGCCGGGACAGGGGGAAAGATACGCAGTATTTT
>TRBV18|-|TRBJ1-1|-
CASSPTLNTEAFF
TGTGCCAGCTCACCAACTCTTAACACTGAAGCTTTCTTT
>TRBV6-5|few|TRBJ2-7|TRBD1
CASSRYKTGGYEQYF
TGTGCCAGCAGCCGCTACAAGACAGGGGGCTACGAGCAGTACTTC
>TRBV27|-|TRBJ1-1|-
CASSSQGSYTEAFF
TGTGCCAGCAGTTCCCAGGGTTCGTACACTGAAGCTTTCTTT
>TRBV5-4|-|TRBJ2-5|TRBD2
CASSVGSGGARETQYF
TGTGCCAGCAGCGTAGGTAGCGGGGGGGCCCGAGAGACCCAGTACTTC
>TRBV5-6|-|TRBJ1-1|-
CASRTLLVAEAFF
TGTGCCAGCAGAACACTCCTAGTGGCTGAAGCTTTCTTT
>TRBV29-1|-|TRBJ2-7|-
CSVEDVGRPYEQYF
TGCAGCGTTGAAGATGTGGGGAGACCCTACGAGCAGTACTTC
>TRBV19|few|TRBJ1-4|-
CASSPRHNEKLFF
TGTGCCAGTAGTCCCCGACATAATGAAAAACTGTTTTTT
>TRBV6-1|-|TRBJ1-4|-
CASSDRGGGNEKLFF
TGTGCCAGCAGTGACCGAGGGGGGGGAAATGAAAAACTGTTTTTT
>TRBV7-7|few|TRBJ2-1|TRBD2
CASSPNRAGGFEQFF
TGTGCCAGCAGCCCCAACCGGGCGGGGGGGTTTGAGCAGTTCTTC
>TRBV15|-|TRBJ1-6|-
CATSNGLVNSPLHF
TGTGCCACCAGCAACGGGTTGGTTAATTCACCCCTCCACTTT
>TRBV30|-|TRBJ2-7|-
CAWSVMGTGQYF
TGTGCCTGGAGTGTAATGGGTACGGGACAGTACTTC
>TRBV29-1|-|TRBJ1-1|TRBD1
CSVDRGTEAFF
TGCAGCGTGGACAGGGGAACTGAAGCTTTCTTT
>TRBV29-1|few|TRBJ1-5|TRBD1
CSVSQGPSNQPQHF
TGCAGCGTTTCACAGGGGCCTAGCAATCAGCCCCAGCATTTT
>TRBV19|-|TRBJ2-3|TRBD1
CASSNTGGRDTQYF
TGTGCCAGTAGTAATACAGGGGGCAGAGATACGCAGTATTTT
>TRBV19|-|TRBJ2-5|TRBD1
CASSHYRTGRETQYF
TGTGCCAGTAGTCACTACCGGACAGGGAGGGAGACCCAGTACTTC
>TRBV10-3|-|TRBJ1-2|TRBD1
CAISETGGRGYTF
TGTGCCATCAGTGAGACAGGGGGCCGGGGCTACACCTTC
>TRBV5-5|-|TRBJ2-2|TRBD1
CASSLGPGQRASGELFF
TGTGCCAGCAGCTTGGGGCCGGGACAGAGGGCGTCGGGGGAGCTGTTTTTT
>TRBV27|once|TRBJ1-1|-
CASRSGYTEAFF
TGTGCCAGCAGATCGGGATACACTGAAGCTTTCTTT
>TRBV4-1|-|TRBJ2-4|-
CAAGQTIAKNIQYF
TGCGCCGCGGGGCAGACCATAGCCAAAAACATTCAGTACTTC
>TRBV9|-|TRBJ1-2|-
CASSVGESGLLRGGYTF
TGTGCCAGCAGCGTAGGGGAGAGTGGGCTCCTCCGGGGTGGCTACACCTTC
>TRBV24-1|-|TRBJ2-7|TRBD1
CATSHWDRTYEQYF
TGTGCCACCAGCCATTGGGACAGAACCTACGAGCAGTACTTC
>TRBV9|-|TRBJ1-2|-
CASSVGSGYGYTF
TGTGCCAGCAGCGTAGGTTCAGGGTACGGCTACACCTTC
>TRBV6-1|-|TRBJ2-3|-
CASSDGGLLGTQYF
TGTGCCAGCAGTGACGGAGGGCTTCTGGGTACGCAGTATTTT
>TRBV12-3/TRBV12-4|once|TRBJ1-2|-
CASRGEGYYGYTF
TGTGCCAGCAGGGGGGAGGGGTACTATGGCTACACCTTC
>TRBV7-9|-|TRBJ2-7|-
CASSSRVASYEQYF
TGTGCCAGCTCCAGCCGGGTAGCCTCCTACGAGCAGTACTTC
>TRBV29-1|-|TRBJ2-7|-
CSVVSNTRQYEQYF
TGCAGCGTTGTATCGAACACACGTCAATACGAGCAGTACTTC
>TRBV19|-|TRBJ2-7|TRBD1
CASSSGQGVVPSYEQYF
TGTGCCAGTAGTTCGGGACAGGGGGTCGTCCCCTCCTACGAGCAGTACTTC
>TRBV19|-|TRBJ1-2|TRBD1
CASRPGQNYGYTF
TGTGCCAGTAGGCCGGGACAGAACTATGGCTACACCTTC
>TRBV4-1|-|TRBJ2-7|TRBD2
CASSQGGLNEQYF
TGCGCCAGCAGCCAGGGGGGGTTGAACGAGCAGTACTTC
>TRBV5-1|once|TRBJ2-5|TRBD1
CASSFRQGTPNQETQYF
TGCGCCAGCAGCTTTCGACAGGGGACCCCGAACCAAGAGACCCAGTACTTC
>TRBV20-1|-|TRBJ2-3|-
CSASVLRGTDTQYF
TGCAGTGCTAGTGTATTGCGGGGCACAGATACGCAGTATTTT
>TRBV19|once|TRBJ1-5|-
CASSIGGRGIQPQHF
TGTGCCAGTAGTATAGGTGGGCGGGGGATTCAGCCCCAGCATTTT
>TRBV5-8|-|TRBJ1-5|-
CASSATLRSADQPQHF
TGTGCCAGCAGCGCAACACTTAGGAGCGCGGATCAGCCCCAGCATTTT
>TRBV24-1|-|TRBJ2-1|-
CATSDGGGPRIYNEQFF
TGTGCCACCAGTGATGGGGGGGGGCCTAGGATATACAATGAGCAGTTCTTC
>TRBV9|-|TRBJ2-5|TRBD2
CASSDSGATQETQYF
TGTGCCAGCAGCGATAGCGGGGCGACACAAGAGACCCAGTACTTC
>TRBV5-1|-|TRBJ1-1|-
CASSRDGRNTEAFF
TGCGCCAGCAGTCGTGATGGGAGGAACACTGAAGCTTTCTTT
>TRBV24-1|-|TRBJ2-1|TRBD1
CATSDAGGSNEQFF
TGTGCCACCAGTGATGCAGGGGGCTCAAATGAGCAGTTCTTC
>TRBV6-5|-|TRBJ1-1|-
CASSPPNPGGTEAFF
TGTGCCAGCAGTCCCCCCAACCCCGGGGGCACTGAAGCTTTCTTT
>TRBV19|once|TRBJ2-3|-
CASSIERVTDTQYF
TGTGCCAGTAGTATAGAGAGAGTAACAGATACGCAGTATTTT
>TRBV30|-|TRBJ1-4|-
CAWKGVELATNEKLFF
TGTGCCTGGAAGGGGGTGGAACTTGCAACTAATGAAAAACTGTTTTTT
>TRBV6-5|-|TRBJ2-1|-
CASSYQETRHYNEQFF
TGTGCCAGCAGTTACCAGGAAACTCGACATTACAATGAGCAGTTCTTC
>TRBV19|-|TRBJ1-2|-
CASKLSGIAHGYTF
TGTGCCAGTAAGTTGTCGGGGATTGCGCATGGCTACACCTTC
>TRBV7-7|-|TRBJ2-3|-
CASSFGTGVTDTQYF
TGTGCCAGCAGCTTTGGTACGGGGGTGACAGATACGCAGTATTTT
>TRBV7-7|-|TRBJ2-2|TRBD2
CASGPSGGYTGELFF
TGTGCCAGCGGACCTAGCGGGGGATACACCGGGGAGCTGTTTTTT
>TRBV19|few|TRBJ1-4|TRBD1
CASSTHRGRTNEKLFF
TGTGCCAGTAGTACCCACAGGGGGCGGACTAATGAAAAACTGTTTTTT
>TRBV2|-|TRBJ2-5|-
CASTRGETQYF
TGTGCCAGCACAAGGGGAGAGACCCAGTACTTC
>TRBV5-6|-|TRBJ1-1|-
CASSLRVRRTEAFF
TGTGCCAGCAGCTTGCGGGTAAGGAGAACTGAAGCTTTCTTT
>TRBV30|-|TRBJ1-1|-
CAWSVSFGGMNTEAFF
TGTGCCTGGAGTGTGTCCTTCGGGGGGATGAACACTGAAGCTTTCTTT
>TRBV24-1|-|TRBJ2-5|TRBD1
CATSPGTGIGETQYF
TGTGCCACCAGCCCCGGGACAGGGATCGGAGAGACCCAGTACTTC
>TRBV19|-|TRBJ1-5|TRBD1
CASSIRDRSHQPQHF
TGTGCCAGTAGTATCCGGGACAGGAGTCATCAGCCCCAGCATTTT
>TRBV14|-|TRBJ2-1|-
CASSPPWAGELFNEQFF
TGTGCCAGCAGCCCTCCTTGGGCAGGGGAATTGTTCAATGAGCAGTTCTTC
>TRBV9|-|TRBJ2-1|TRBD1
CASSVEDRASNEQFF
TGTGCCAGCAGCGTAGAAGACAGGGCTTCCAATGAGCAGTTCTTC
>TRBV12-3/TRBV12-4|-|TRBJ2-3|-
CASSFPTDTQYF
TGTGCCAGCAGTTTCCCGACAGATACGCAGTATTTT
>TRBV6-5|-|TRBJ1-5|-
CASISGPYSNQPQHF
TGTGCCAGCATATCGGGTCCGTATAGCAATCAGCCCCAGCATTTT